This note documents a single T cell receptor beta chain sequence. This entry belongs to a study of cytotoxic CD8 clonotypes in ibrutinib-treated CLL. TCRdb keeps only in-frame clones here, not all; method: immunoSEQ multiplex PCR. The sample contains roughly 56,000 clones, less than 75% of which appear only once. The V end was cut by 3 bases, the J end by 2 bases, with 9 bases between. CDR3 length: 14 amino acids. CDR1 and CDR2 (germline): SGHTA, FQGTGA. The sample in question was PBMCs, obtained after 12 months of ibrutinib treatment. The chain is built from TRBV7-3 and TRBJ2-3, with D uncertain. This sequence was found in a human donor with chronic lymphocytic leukemia. The CDR3 DNA is TGTGCCAGCAGCTTTGTGGGGAACACAGATACGCAGTATTTT. Its protein is CASSFVGNTDTQYF.